This note documents a single T cell receptor beta chain sequence. Its antigen is currently not known. No much larger clone exists at a distance of one base, and base qualities are not known. There are 16 amino acids in the CDR3, from cysteine to phenylalanine inclusive. Only the CDR3 region is kept as DNA, spanning 48 bases read in frame from base 1. V and J lose 0 bases and 1 base, and a span of 10 bases separates them. The germline V gene specifies KGHDR as CDR1 and SFDVKD as CDR2. These data belong to a study of T cell responses to AZD1222 COVID-19 vaccine (dated by TCRdb to the early 2020s). In terms of the full investigation: TCR sequencing covered more than 230 trial participants: 200 to 220 given two doses of AZD1222 and 26 given two doses of MenACWY control vaccine. Enrollment into the trials was organized by age into subgroups of 18-55, 56-69 and 70-plus years, and those subgroups contained roughly 160, 29 and 62 TCR-sequenced participants, respectively. Broader findings and caveats from the paper: Epitopes outside the regions mutated in the B.1.351 and B.1.1.7 variants were reportedly recognized by nearly half of the unique spike-specific TCRs. Vaccine-associated CD4 TCRs spanned the whole spike protein, with dominant responses in regions 160-218 and 743-854. Because no samples from the day 14 peak response were available, repertoires could be characterized only after the peak T cell response. In the small 56-69-year group, the increase in depth fell short of significance, most likely because of low power. After two AZD1222 doses, spike-specific TCR breadth and depth were significantly higher than at day 0 and than in MenACWY recipients. Participants were mostly white British, with more females than males. The authors suggested clonal diversity may have been underestimated. Only a handful of AZD1222 recipients were SARS-CoV-2 seropositive at baseline, limiting conclusions about previously exposed vaccinees.

The time point label on this specimen signifies: baseline before first vaccination. The treatment or condition label here, explained by the study, means: meningococcal conjugate vaccine given as trial control. The vaccinee samples were drawn from two UK trials, COV001 and COV002, one of which was a single-blind randomized controlled phase 2/3 trial testing AZD1222 (ChAdOx1 nCoV-19) in healthy adults. For TCRbeta chain sequencing, PBMC samples from trial participants were taken at day 0 and at day 28 after the second dose. The CDR3 regions of human TCRbeta chains were subjected to immunosequencing. As for how the authors treated the data: Repertoire TCRs were matched against a reference library of SARS-CoV-2-specific TCRs generated with the MIRA antigen-specificity platform. Breadth was defined as the fraction of unique TCRs that were SARS-CoV-2-associated, and depth was defined as the fraction of total T cells that were SARS-CoV-2-associated. Using the MIRA data, each spike-specific TCR was assigned both to the spike region to which the TCR was reactive and to a CD4 or CD8 class. Log10-transformed breadth and depth values were compared by one-way ANOVA with Sidak's multiple comparisons tests. Not all clones reach the TCRdb copy of this immuneACCESS table, which keeps in-frame sequences only. Checked studies attribute under half of the gap to unresolved V genes and leave the rest unexplained. The V and J calls and clone size come from that table; D and trimming were worked out from the DNA. The sample profile shows around 110,000 clones; over 75% of them were found once. Roughly 3.7% of the sample comes from the top ten.

The sequencing used peripheral blood, collected on day 0 of MenACWY control vaccination. Recombination linked TRBV24-1 to TRBJ2-3, with TRBD2 tentatively as D gene (5 bases match). The TCR originated in an adult in good health. This receptor carries the CDR3 CATSDLAGKGTDTQYF. The nucleotide sequence is given as TGTGCCACCAGTGATTTGGCCGGGAAGGGCACAGATACGCAGTATTTT.